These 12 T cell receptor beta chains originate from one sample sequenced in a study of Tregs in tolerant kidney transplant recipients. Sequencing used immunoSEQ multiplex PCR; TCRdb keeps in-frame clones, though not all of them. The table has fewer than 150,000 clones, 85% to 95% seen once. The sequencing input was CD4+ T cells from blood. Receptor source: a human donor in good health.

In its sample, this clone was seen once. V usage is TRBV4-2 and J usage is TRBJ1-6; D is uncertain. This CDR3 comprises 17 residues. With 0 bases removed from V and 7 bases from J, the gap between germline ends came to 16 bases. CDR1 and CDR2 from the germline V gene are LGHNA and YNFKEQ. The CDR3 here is CASSQEVSGMGNSPLHF. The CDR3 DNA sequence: TGTGCCAGCAGCCAAGAAGTGAGCGGAATGGGAAATTCACCCCTCCACTTT.

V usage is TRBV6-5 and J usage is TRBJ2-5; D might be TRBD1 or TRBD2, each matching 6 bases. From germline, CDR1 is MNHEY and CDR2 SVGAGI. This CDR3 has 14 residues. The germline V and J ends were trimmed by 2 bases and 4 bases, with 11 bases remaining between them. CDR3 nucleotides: TGTGCCAGCAGTTACGAGGGGGGAGGAGAGACCCAGTACTTC. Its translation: CASSYEGGGETQYF.

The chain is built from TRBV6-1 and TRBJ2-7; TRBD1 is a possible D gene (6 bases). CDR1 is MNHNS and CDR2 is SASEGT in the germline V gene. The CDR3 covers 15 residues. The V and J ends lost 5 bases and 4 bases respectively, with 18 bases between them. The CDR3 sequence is CASSWDTNPGYEQYF. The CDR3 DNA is TGTGCCAGCAGTTGGGACACTAACCCTGGGTACGAGCAGTACTTC.

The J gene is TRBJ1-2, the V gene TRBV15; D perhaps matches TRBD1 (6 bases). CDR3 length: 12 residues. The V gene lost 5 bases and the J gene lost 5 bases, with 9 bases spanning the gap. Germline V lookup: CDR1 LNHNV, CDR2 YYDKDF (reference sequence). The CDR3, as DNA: TGTGCCACCAGCGACAGGTCATATGGCTACACCTTC. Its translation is CATSDRSYGYTF. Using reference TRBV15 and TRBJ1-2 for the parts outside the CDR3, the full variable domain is DAMVIQNPRYQVTQFGKPVTLSCSQTLNHNVMYWYQQKSSQAPKLLFHYYDKDFNNEADTPDNFQSRRPNTSFCFLDIRSPGLGDTAMYLCATSDRSYGYTFGSGTRLTVV.

The CDR3 sequence: CASSPGQEGTDTQYF. The CDR3, as DNA: TGTGCCAGCTCACCGGGACAGGAAGGAACAGATACGCAGTATTTT. The chain combines TRBV18 with TRBJ2-3; 8 bases are shared with TRBD1. V lost 3 bases to trimming and J lost 3 bases; unmatched junction nucleotides: 5. Germline V gene data show CDR1 as KGHSH and CDR2 as LQKENI. The CDR3 runs to 15 residues.

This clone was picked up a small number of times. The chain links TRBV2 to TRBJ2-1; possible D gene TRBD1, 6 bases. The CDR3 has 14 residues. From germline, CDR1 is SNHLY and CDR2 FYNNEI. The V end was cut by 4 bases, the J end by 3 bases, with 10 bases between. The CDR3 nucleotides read TGTGCCAGCAGTGGACAGGCGATCTACAATGAGCAGTTCTTC. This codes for CASSGQAIYNEQFF. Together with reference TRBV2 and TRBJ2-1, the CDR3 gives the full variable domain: EPEVTQTPSHQVTQMGQEVILRCVPISNHLYFYWYRQILGQKVEFLVSFYNNEISEKSEIFDDQFSVERPDGSNFTLKIRSTKLEDSAMYFCASSGQAIYNEQFFGPGTRLTVL.

The DNA for the CDR3 is TGTGCCAGCTCACCACCGTGGGCGGGGGTCGGAGAAAAACTGTTTTTT. As protein: CASSPPWAGVGEKLFF. The J gene is TRBJ1-4, the V gene TRBV18; maybe TRBD1 (5 bases). The CDR3 length is 16 residues. Germline V gene lookup returns CDR1 KGHSH and CDR2 LQKENI. V lost 0 bases, J lost 8 bases, and 16 bases lay in between.

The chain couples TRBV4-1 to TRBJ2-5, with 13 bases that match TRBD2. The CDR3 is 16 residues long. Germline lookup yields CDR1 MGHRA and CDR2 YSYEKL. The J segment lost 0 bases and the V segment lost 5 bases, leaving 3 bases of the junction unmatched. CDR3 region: CASSSGLAGHQETQYF. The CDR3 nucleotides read TGCGCCAGCAGCTCGGGACTAGCGGGGCACCAAGAGACCCAGTACTTC.

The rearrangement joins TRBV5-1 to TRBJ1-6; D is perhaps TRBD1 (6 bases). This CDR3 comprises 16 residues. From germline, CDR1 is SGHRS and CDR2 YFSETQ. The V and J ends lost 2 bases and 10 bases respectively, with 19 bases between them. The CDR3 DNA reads TGCGCCAGCAGCTTCGATTCAGGAGGGGGGGGATCACCCCTCCACTTT. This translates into CASSFDSGGGGSPLHF.

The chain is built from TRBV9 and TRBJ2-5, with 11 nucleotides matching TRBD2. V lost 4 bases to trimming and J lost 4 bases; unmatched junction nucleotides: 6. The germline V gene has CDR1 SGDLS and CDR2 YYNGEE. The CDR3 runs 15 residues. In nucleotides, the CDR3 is TGTGCCAGCAGCTACGGGACTAGCGGTGGAGAGACCCAGTACTTC. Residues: CASSYGTSGGETQYF.

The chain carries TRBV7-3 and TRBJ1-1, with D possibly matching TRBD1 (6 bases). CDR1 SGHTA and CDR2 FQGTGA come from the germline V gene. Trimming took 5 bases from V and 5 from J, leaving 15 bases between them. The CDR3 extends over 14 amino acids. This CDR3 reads CASSLQGSRTEAFF. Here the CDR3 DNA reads TGTGCCAGCAGCCTACAGGGCTCGCGAACTGAAGCTTTCTTT.

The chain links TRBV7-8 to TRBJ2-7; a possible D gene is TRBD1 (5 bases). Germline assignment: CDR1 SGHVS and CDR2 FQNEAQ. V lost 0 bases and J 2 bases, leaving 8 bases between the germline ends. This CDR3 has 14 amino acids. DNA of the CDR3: TGTGCCAGCAGCTTAGCTCAGGGTACCTACGAGCAGTACTTC. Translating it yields CASSLAQGTYEQYF.